This T cell receptor beta chain appears in the sequencing data of a study of cytomegalovirus exposure and HLA in healthy donors. Across the whole study: Earlier findings included some 100 million unique TCR beta sequences obtained from some 180 million T cells. The study, taken as a whole, reports: By a later analysis, the bulk of CMV-associated TCR beta chains appeared HLA-restricted. Researchers catalogued roughly 150 TCR beta chains as cytomegalovirus-associated.

CDR3 length: 15 residues. CDR1 and CDR2 from the germline V gene are SGHNT and YYREEE (reference sequence). The junction had 9 bases not matched to a gene; V was cut back by 4 bases and J by 3 bases. Regarding this clone: What it binds is not known.

The PCR used 60 Vbeta and 13 Jbeta primers. Sequencing used immunoSEQ multiplex PCR; TCRdb keeps in-frame clones, though not all of them. The sample shows 220,000 or so clones, more than 60% of them seen only once. The rearrangement joins TRBV5-4 to TRBJ1-2; 7 bases align to TRBD1. Sequencing was carried out using PBMCs. The TCR comes from a woman in her twenties or thirties in good health and CMV-seronegative. In DNA, the CDR3 is TGTGCCAGCAGCCCGACAGGGCGGCGCGACTATGGCTACACCTTC. Translation: CASSPTGRRDYGYTF.